A selection of T cell receptor beta chains follows, all from one sample in a study of blood T cell repertoires in COVID-19. The table came from immunoSEQ multiplex PCR; TCRdb's copy has only in-frame clones and leaves some out. The sample has hundreds of thousands of clones, about 87% seen once. Sequenced: peripheral blood. Source of these receptors: a woman in her late teens or twenties with acute or convalescent COVID-19. Each CDR3 is given with its conserved first and last residue. The D gene is left open where the match is weak. Size values are once, few and many counts, or a class for expanded clones, and some rows have none.

once | TRBJ2-3 | TRBV9 | . | TGTGCCAGCAGCGTAGAAGGGGAGGGGGTCACAGATACGCAGTATTTT | CASSVEGEGVTDTQYF
. | TRBJ1-3 | TRBV29-1 | . | TGCAGCGTTGATGAAGGTACTCCGGAGGGAAACACCATATATTTT | CSVDEGTPEGNTIYF
. | TRBJ2-2 | TRBV30 | TRBD2 | TGTGCCGGCGGGACTAGTGCAACCGGGGAGCTGTTTTTT | CAGGTSATGELFF
. | TRBJ2-5 | TRBV18 | TRBD1 | TGTGCCAGCTCACCACCACAGGGGCAAGAGACCCAGTACTTC | CASSPPQGQETQYF
once | TRBJ2-7 | TRBV7-9 | . | TGTGCCAGCAGCTTAGGTCCAGGGGACTACGAGCAGTACTTC | CASSLGPGDYEQYF
. | TRBJ1-6 | TRBV7-2 | . | TGTGCCAGCAGCTTAATGCTCGGGGGCTCCTATAATTCACCCCTCCACTTT | CASSLMLGGSYNSPLHF
. | TRBJ2-5 | TRBV5-1 | TRBD2 | TGCGCCAGCAGCACGGGACTAGCGGGGGGCCTCCAAGAGACCCAGTACTTC | CASSTGLAGGLQETQYF
. | TRBJ1-5 | TRBV9 | TRBD1 | TGTGCCAGCAGCGAGCAGGGGGCAGGACAGCCCCAGCATTTT | CASSEQGAGQPQHF
. | TRBJ1-2 | TRBV24-1 | TRBD1 | TGTGCCACCAGTGATCAAAGGGACAGCTACTATGGCTACACCTTC | CATSDQRDSYYGYTF
. | TRBJ2-3 | TRBV5-4 | . | TGTGCCGGCAGCCCTGACCCGTATCAGGCCATGACAGATACGCAGTATTTT | CAGSPDPYQAMTDTQYF
. | TRBJ2-3 | TRBV5-1 | TRBD2 | TGCGCCAGCAGGGCGGGGGGGCCATCCGATACGCAGTATTTT | CASRAGGPSDTQYF
. | TRBJ1-5 | TRBV24-1 | TRBD1 | TGTGCCACCAGTGATTCCAACGACAGGGCGGATTTGGCCCAGCATTTT | CATSDSNDRADLAQHF
. | TRBJ2-6 | TRBV30 | . | TGTGCCTCCCCGGACTGGGCTGGGGCCAACGTCCTGACTTTC | CASPDWAGANVLTF
once | TRBJ1-1 | TRBV18 | . | TGTGCCAGCTCACGGACAGTGGGGATCATGAACACTGAAGCTTTCTTT | CASSRTVGIMNTEAFF
. | TRBJ1-1 | TRBV28 | . | TGTGCCAGCACCCTGGGGAGGACCATCACTGAAGCTTTCTTT | CASTLGRTITEAFF
. | TRBJ2-3 | TRBV9 | . | TGTGCCAGCAGTAAAGTAGCGGCCCTCACAGATACGCAGTATTTT | CASSKVAALTDTQYF
. | TRBJ2-5 | TRBV9 | TRBD2 | TGTGCCAGCAGCGGAAATAGCGGGACTCAAGAGACCCAGTACTTC | CASSGNSGTQETQYF
. | TRBJ2-3 | TRBV19 | . | TGTGCCAAAGAGGGCCCTGGACTACCCCTAATCACGCAGTATTTT | CAKEGPGLPLITQYF
. | TRBJ2-3 | TRBV6-2/TRBV6-3 | TRBD2 | TGTGCCAGCAGTTACCTAGGACTAGCCACAGATACGCAGTATTTT | CASSYLGLATDTQYF
. | TRBJ2-1 | TRBV6-6 | TRBD1 | TGTGCCAGCAGTTACTCGCTGGGACAGGGTCAAAATGAGCAGTTCTTC | CASSYSLGQGQNEQFF
. | TRBJ1-2 | TRBV5-8 | . | TGTGCCAGCAGCTTGGACTCGAACTATGGCTACACCTTC | CASSLDSNYGYTF
. | TRBJ2-5 | TRBV7-2 | TRBD2 | TGTGCCAGCAGCTTAGGGCTAGCGGGGGCTTTGGGGCAAGAGACCCAGTACTTC | CASSLGLAGALGQETQYF
. | TRBJ1-2 | TRBV7-9 | . | TGTGCCAGCAGCCCGACTGGGGTAGGCAGGGGTAACTATGGCTACACCTTC | CASSPTGVGRGNYGYTF
. | TRBJ1-1 | TRBV5-1 | . | TGCGCCAGCAGCTTGGCCGGGAGGGGACGGGCTTTCTTT | CASSLAGRGRAFF
. | TRBJ2-3 | TRBV20-1 | TRBD2 | TGCAGTGTTCTAGCGGGGGGCACGCAGTATTTT | CSVLAGGTQYF
few | TRBJ1-2 | TRBV19 | TRBD1 | TGTGCCAGTAGTACAGGGGGCGGAGTACCTGGCTACACCTTC | CASSTGGGVPGYTF
. | TRBJ2-7 | TRBV24-1 | . | TGTGCCACCAGTGGGAGGAGTCAGGGAGGACCCTACGAGCAGTACTTC | CATSGRSQGGPYEQYF
. | TRBJ1-6 | TRBV4-1 | . | TGCGCCAGCAGCGGGGAGGGCGGGAATTCACCCCTCCACTTT | CASSGEGGNSPLHF
. | TRBJ2-3 | TRBV2 | . | TGTGCCAGCAGTGACAGATCAAGAGATACGCAGTATTTT | CASSDRSRDTQYF
. | TRBJ1-2 | TRBV7-6 | . | TGTGCCAGCAGCCCCGCGGGGGCAGACTATTATGGCTACACCTTC | CASSPAGADYYGYTF
. | TRBJ1-2 | TRBV7-2 | TRBD1 | TGTGCCAGCAGCTTGGCCGGGACAGCGGCTCACTATGGCTACACCTTC | CASSLAGTAAHYGYTF
. | TRBJ1-1 | TRBV24-1 | . | TGTGCCACCAGTGATTTAGGTGGATCCCGGGGCACTGAAGCTTTCTTT | CATSDLGGSRGTEAFF
. | TRBJ1-3 | TRBV13 | . | TGTGCCAGCAGGGCACGAGGCTCTGGAAACACCATATATTTT | CASRARGSGNTIYF
. | TRBJ2-3 | TRBV6-4 | TRBD2 | TGTGCCAGCAGTGAGGCTAGCGGGGGTAGCACAGATACGCAGTATTTT | CASSEASGGSTDTQYF
. | TRBJ1-1 | TRBV18 | . | TGTGCCAGCTCCCCCCATGGCGGAAGCCAGAACACTGAAGCTTTCTTT | CASSPHGGSQNTEAFF
once | TRBJ1-2 | TRBV14 | TRBD1 | TGTGCCAGCAGTCCGCGGACAGGGGAAGGCTACACCTTC | CASSPRTGEGYTF
. | TRBJ1-4 | TRBV29-1 | TRBD1 | TGCAGCGTGCACACCGACAGGGGGGGTGAAAAACTGTTTTTT | CSVHTDRGGEKLFF
once | TRBJ1-4 | TRBV6-5 | TRBD1 | TGTGCCAGCAGTCAATCCCGGGACAGGGTTGAAAAACTGTTTTTT | CASSQSRDRVEKLFF
. | TRBJ1-2 | TRBV5-4 | . | TGTGCCAGCAGCCATTTGACAGCCTACTATGGCTACACCTTC | CASSHLTAYYGYTF
. | TRBJ2-1 | TRBV20-1 | TRBD2 | TGCAGTGCTAGTTCTCCCCGGCGGGGGGACAATGAGCAGTTCTTC | CSASSPRRGDNEQFF
. | TRBJ2-1 | TRBV29-1 | TRBD2 | TGCAGCGTTGATACTAGCGGGAGCTACAATGAGCAGTTCTTC | CSVDTSGSYNEQFF
few | TRBJ1-2 | TRBV7-9 | . | TGTGCCAGCAGCTTAGCCCGAAGGGGCGGGAGTTATGGCTACACCTTC | CASSLARRGGSYGYTF
. | TRBJ1-4 | TRBV11-2 | TRBD1 | TGTGCCAGCAGCTTCGGAAACAGGGGGCGGGGTGAAAAACTGTTTTTT | CASSFGNRGRGEKLFF
. | TRBJ2-5 | TRBV7-9 | TRBD2 | TGTGCCAGCAGCCGACCTAGCGGGGTAAACGAGACCCAGTACTTC | CASSRPSGVNETQYF
. | TRBJ2-7 | TRBV24-1 | TRBD2 | TGTGCCACCAGTGGGGCGGGGGAGGCGGACGAGCAGTACTTC | CATSGAGEADEQYF
. | TRBJ1-2 | TRBV19 | . | TGTGCCAGTAGTATTGCAGGGCTAGGTGGCTACACCTTC | CASSIAGLGGYTF
. | TRBJ1-2 | TRBV5-4 | . | TGTGCCAGCAGGGAGACAGGTGGAAGATATGGCTACACCTTC | CASRETGGRYGYTF
. | TRBJ2-7 | TRBV5-1 | TRBD1 | TGCGCCAGCAGCGAGGACAGGGCCTACGAGCAGTACTTC | CASSEDRAYEQYF
. | TRBJ1-5 | TRBV4-2 | TRBD1 | TGTGCCAGCAGCCAACAGGGACAGGGGGCACCTAGCAATCAGCCCCAGCATTTT | CASSQQGQGAPSNQPQHF
. | TRBJ1-2 | TRBV12-5 | . | TGTGCTAGTGGCCCCAACGGAGGGTACTATGGCTACACCTTC | CASGPNGGYYGYTF
. | TRBJ1-2 | TRBV9 | . | TGTGCCAGCAGCGTAGACAGGGAAGGTTATGGCTACACCTTC | CASSVDREGYGYTF
. | TRBJ1-6 | TRBV2 | TRBD1 | TGTGCCAGCAGTCGGGACAGGGTAAATTCACCCCTCCACTTT | CASSRDRVNSPLHF
. | TRBJ2-1 | TRBV5-1 | . | TGCGCCAGCAGCTTGGACCTCCTACGAATAGATGAGCAGTTCTTC | CASSLDLLRIDEQFF
. | TRBJ1-5 | TRBV7-8 | . | TGTGCCAGCAGCTTAGTTAGCTCCTGGGGGGTTGTGGATCAGCCCCAGCATTTT | CASSLVSSWGVVDQPQHF